This entry lists 3 T cell receptor beta chains sequenced from one sample in a study of HIV-infected patients and healthy controls. Alpha and beta constant-region primers primed reverse transcription of about 0.5 ug RNA. Using multiplexing indices, alpha and beta chain libraries were generated apart by chain-specific third strand synthesis. In TCRdb, the 5' RACE reads were re-called with MiXCR into one record per CDR3 protein. The sample gives more than 15,000 distinct CDR3 sequences, roughly 7.9% of which show up once; approximately 22% is in the top ten. Roughly three months, about 14 weeks, into antiretroviral therapy, follow-up blood was collected. Whole blood was used without fractionation, so all unsorted peripheral T cells were included. Sequencing was performed on blood, taken during antiretroviral therapy. All receptors come from an adult with HIV infection.

The chain uses TRBV6-5 and TRBJ1-2; no definite D call. The V gene lost 6 bases and the J gene lost 4 bases, with 9 bases spanning the gap. This CDR3 comprises 12 residues. Germline-derived CDR1 and CDR2 are MNHEY and SVGAGI. As DNA, the CDR3 is TGTGCCAGCAGCCCCGCCCCCTATGGCTACACCTTC. Amino acid sequence: CASSPAPYGYTF.

The sample holds many counts of this clonotype. The J gene is TRBJ2-7, the V gene TRBV4-1; 11 bases agree with TRBD1. Per the germline V gene, CDR1 is MGHRA and CDR2 is YSYEKL. The CDR3 length is 14 residues. V lost 4 bases to trimming and J lost 3 bases; unmatched junction nucleotides: 2. Here the CDR3 reads CASSPGQGVYEQYF. CDR3 nucleotide sequence: TGCGCCAGCAGCCCGGGACAGGGGGTCTACGAGCAGTACTTC.

In its sample, this clonotype was seen many times. The chain combines TRBV28 with TRBJ1-5; TRBD1 might be the D (6 bases). CDR1 and CDR2 (germline): MDHEN, SYDVKM. The V gene lost 4 bases and the J gene lost 5 bases, with 12 bases spanning the gap. The CDR3 covers 14 residues. This CDR3 is CASSSPGAYQPQHF. The CDR3 DNA reads TGTGCCAGCAGTTCCCCGGGGGCTTATCAGCCCCAGCATTTT.